The 14 T cell receptor beta chains below all came from one sample that was sequenced in a study of CD4 T cells in relation to SARS-CoV-2 and coronaviruses. The assay was immunoSEQ multiplex PCR, and TCRdb's table has in-frame clones only and misses some. The sample lists 30,000 to 45,000 clones; over 75% were seen once. Sequencing was done on a sample of memory CD4+ T cells from PBMCs. These receptor sequences come from an adult with COVID-19.

This sequence joins TRBV5-1 and TRBJ1-1; D is uncertain. CDR1 and CDR2 (germline): SGHRS, YFSETQ. The CDR3 extends over 14 amino acids. Trimming pared 3 bases from V and 1 base from J, leaving 10 bases between. The CDR3 region has the DNA TGCGCCAGCAGCTCCTTGTTACAGAACACTGAAGCTTTCTTT. It codes for CASSSLLQNTEAFF.

The V call is TRBV10-2, the J call TRBJ2-1; TRBD2 agrees at 11 bases. The length of the CDR3 is 14 residues. The V gene's germline CDR1 is WSHSY and CDR2 SAAADI. V shed 10 bases and J 9 bases; nucleotides not matched to a gene: 11. In nucleotides, the CDR3 is TGCGCCACTATGACTAGCGGGGTTGAGGGTGAGCAGTTCTTC. This translates into CATMTSGVEGEQFF.

The chain joins TRBV7-6 to TRBJ1-2; no reliable D call. V lost 6 bases to trimming and J lost 8 bases, with 19 bases between them. The germline CDR1 and CDR2 sequences are SGHVS and FNYEAQ. The CDR3 spans 14 residues. The CDR3 sequence: CASSQKPLFGGYTF. The CDR3 DNA follows: TGTGCCAGCAGTCAAAAGCCCCTTTTCGGCGGCTACACCTTC.

The rearrangement links TRBV29-1 to TRBJ2-4, with TRBD1 as a possible D gene (6 bases). The CDR3 loop spans 13 amino acids. Germline assignment: CDR1 SQVTM and CDR2 ANQGSEA. The V end lost 4 bases, the J end lost 6 bases, and 13 bases lay between the germline ends. CDR3 coding DNA: TGCAGCGTTGCCGGGACAAGGGGAAACATTCAGTACTTC. Protein product: CSVAGTRGNIQYF.

The gene calls are TRBV5-6 and TRBJ2-3; the D gene is possibly TRBD1 (6 bases). The CDR3 runs to 17 residues. Germline CDR1 SGHDT, CDR2 YYEEEE. V gave up 0 bases and J gave up 5 bases, with 19 bases separating them. The CDR3 DNA reads as TGTGCCAGCAGCTTGGAGGAGAACAGGGTCTTGAAAGATACGCAGTATTTT. Amino acids: CASSLEENRVLKDTQYF.

The count of this clone is one. The chain joins TRBV4-1 to TRBJ2-5, with 10 bases that match TRBD1. The end of the DNA aligns better with TRBJ2-7, so the J call may be wrong. This CDR3 is 15 amino acids long. Germline V gene lookup returns CDR1 MGHRA and CDR2 YSYEKL. CDR3 sequence reads: CASSFRQGAGYEQYF. In DNA, the CDR3 is TGCGCCAGCAGCTTCCGACAGGGGGCAGGGTACGAGCAGTACTTC.

The genes are TRBV7-2 and TRBJ1-1; 9 bases are a match to TRBD1. Per the germline V gene, CDR1 is SGHTA and CDR2 is FQGNSA. The CDR3 has 13 residues. V shed 1 base and J 6 bases; nucleotides not matched to a gene: 0. The CDR3 spells CASSLGDRAEAFF. The CDR3 coding sequence is TGTGCCAGCAGCTTAGGGGACAGGGCTGAAGCTTTCTTT.

The V and J genes are TRBV7-3 and TRBJ1-2; 7 bases agree with TRBD1. The CDR3 has 15 residues. CDR1 is SGHTA and CDR2 is FQGTGA in the germline V gene. J was trimmed by 6 bases and V by 5 bases; bases with no gene match: 12. In nucleotides, the CDR3 is TGTGCCAGCAGCCTTGCCGGACAGGCACGGGATGGCTACACCTTC. It specifies CASSLAGQARDGYTF.

V usage is TRBV5-1 and J usage is TRBJ2-4; tentatively, D is TRBD1 or TRBD2 (6 bases each). The CDR3 consists of 14 residues. Germline values: CDR1 SGHRS, CDR2 YFSETQ. The V end lost 3 bases, the J end lost 0 bases, and 7 bases lay between the germline ends. CDR3 in amino acids: CASSSGAAKNIQYF. The CDR3, as DNA: TGCGCCAGCAGCTCGGGGGCAGCCAAAAACATTCAGTACTTC.

A single count supports this clone. The rearrangement links TRBV5-1 to TRBJ2-7, with TRBD1 identical over 11 bases. The length of the CDR3 is 15 residues. V lost 4 bases to trimming and J lost 0 bases; unmatched junction nucleotides: 3. CDR1 is SGHRS and CDR2 is YFSETQ in the germline V gene. The CDR3 here is CASSGGTGGSYEQYF. The CDR3 coding sequence is TGCGCCAGCAGCGGGGGGACAGGGGGCTCCTACGAGCAGTACTTC.

The chain couples TRBV28 to TRBJ2-5, with TRBD1 identical over 11 bases. J lost 5 bases, V lost 8 bases, and 4 bases had no gene match. Germline V lookup: CDR1 MDHEN, CDR2 SYDVKM. CDR3 length: 13 residues. CDR3 loop: CASGTGGKETQYF. The CDR3 DNA sequence: TGTGCCAGCGGGACAGGGGGAAAGGAGACCCAGTACTTC. Using reference TRBV28 and TRBJ2-5 for the parts outside the CDR3, the full variable domain is DVKVTQSSRYLVKRTGEKVFLECVQDMDHENMFWYRQDPGLGLRLIYFSYDVKMKEKGDIPEGYSVSREKKERFSLILESASTNQTSMYLCASGTGGKETQYFGPGTRLLVL.

The chain couples TRBV3-1 (or the pseudogene TRBV3-2) to TRBJ1-2; the D is unclear. V was clipped by 1 base and J by 1 base, with 16 bases between them. CDR3 length: 17 residues. Per germline, CDR1 LGHDT and CDR2 YNNKEL (reference sequence). CDR3 in DNA: TGTGCCAGCAGCCAAGGTCGCGTGGCAGAGAATAACTATGGCTACACCTTC. It translates to CASSQGRVAENNYGYTF.

This clone was detected only once. V and J are TRBV9 and TRBJ1-1; D gene uncertain. The CDR3 loop spans 13 amino acids. Looked up from germline, CDR1 is SGDLS and CDR2 is YYNGEE. The V and J ends lost 4 bases and 5 bases respectively, with 12 bases between them. As DNA, the CDR3 is TGTGCCAGCAGCCCCTTGGGTGGTACTGAAGCTTTCTTT. The encoded protein is CASSPLGGTEAFF.

The V and J genes are TRBV12-5 and TRBJ2-7, with 8 positions matching TRBD2. J gave up 5 bases and V 1 base, and 10 bases lay outside the gene matches. The CDR3 totals 16 residues. From germline, CDR1 is LGHNT and CDR2 FRNRAP. As DNA, the CDR3 is TGTGCTAGTGGTTTGGCCTCGGGGGGGGGAACTAACGAGCAGTACTTC. It encodes CASGLASGGGTNEQYF.